The 25 T cell receptor beta chains in this list originate from one sample, sequenced in a study of control samples from healthy donors and cancer patients. Generated by immunoSEQ multiplex PCR, the TCRdb table keeps only in-frame clones and is missing some. The sample includes 150,000 to 200,000 clones, approximately 92% of them seen just once. The sample taken for sequencing was blood. The receptors here all came from a man aged 25 to 45 in good health.

The chain joins TRBV5-1 to TRBJ2-3, with D possibly matching TRBD1 (5 bases). Trimming cost V 0 bases and J 0 bases, with 8 bases left between them. This CDR3 region has 15 residues. Germline CDR1 SGHRS, CDR2 YFSETQ. CDR3 DNA sequence: TGCGCCAGCAGCTTGGTACAGGCTAGCACAGATACGCAGTATTTT. Encoded protein: CASSLVQASTDTQYF.

This chain links TRBV7-8 with TRBJ1-1; D is unresolved. V lost 6 bases and J lost 1, with 9 bases in between. Germline lookup yields CDR1 SGHVS and CDR2 FQNEAQ. CDR3 size: 13 residues. CDR3 residues: CASRSIQNTEAFF. CDR3 nucleotide sequence: TGTGCCAGCAGATCGATACAGAACACTGAAGCTTTCTTT.

The chain combines TRBV19 with TRBJ1-1, with a weak D call TRBD1 (6 bases). This CDR3 is built from 13 residues. The germline V gene has CDR1 LNHDA and CDR2 SQIVND (reference sequence). Trimming took 2 bases from V and 8 from J, leaving 12 bases between them. The CDR3 reads CASSITGTPEAFF. CDR3 sequence (DNA): TGTGCCAGTAGTATAACCGGGACACCCGAAGCTTTCTTT.

The gene calls are TRBV6-6 and TRBJ2-7; unclear D gene. CDR3 length: 14 amino acids. V was clipped by 8 bases and J by 0 bases, with 14 bases between them. Germline lookup yields CDR1 MNHNY and CDR2 SVGAGI (reference sequence). DNA for the CDR3: TGTGCCAGCTCGGAAGGACCGAGCTCCTACGAGCAGTACTTC. Its translation: CASSEGPSSYEQYF.

The chain recombines TRBV13 with TRBJ1-2, with D possibly matching TRBD1 (6 bases). V lost 0 bases and J lost 4, with 15 bases in between. The germline V gene has CDR1 PRHDT and CDR2 FYEKMQ (reference sequence). The CDR3 sequence is 16 residues long. The CDR3, as DNA: TGTGCCAGCAGCTTAGGTTCGGGGGCCGGCCTCTATGGCTACACCTTC. It codes for CASSLGSGAGLYGYTF.

The chain uses TRBV19 and TRBJ1-6; D remains ambiguous. The V end lost 6 bases, the J end lost 0 bases, and 6 bases lay between the germline ends. Germline CDR1 is LNHDA and CDR2 is SQIVND (reference sequence). The CDR3 extends over 14 amino acids. The CDR3 reads CASRVSSYNSPLHF. CDR3 DNA sequence: TGTGCCAGTAGAGTCAGCTCCTATAATTCACCCCTCCACTTT. Complete variable domain (other parts from reference TRBV19 and TRBJ1-6): DGGITQSPKYLFRKEGQNVTLSCEQNLNHDAMYWYRQDPGQGLRLIYYSQIVNDFQKGDIAEGYSVSREKKESFPLTVTSAQKNPTAFYLCASRVSSYNSPLHFGNGTRLTVT.

This clone has just one count. The V and J genes are TRBV11-2 and TRBJ2-3; no reliable D call. This CDR3 is built from 15 residues. Germline CDR1 and CDR2: SGHAT and FQNNGV. V lost 1 base and J 0 bases, leaving 8 bases between the germline ends. Here the CDR3 reads CASSLAAFSTDTQYF. CDR3 DNA sequence: TGTGCCAGCAGCTTAGCCGCCTTTAGCACAGATACGCAGTATTTT.

The chain combines TRBV20-1 with TRBJ1-1; D remains ambiguous. Trimming took 0 bases from V and 5 from J, leaving 4 bases between them. Germline CDR1 and CDR2: DFQATT and SNEGSKA (reference sequence). This CDR3 is built from 11 residues. This chain's CDR3 is CSARDLTEAFF. The CDR3, as DNA: TGCAGTGCTAGAGATCTGACTGAAGCTTTCTTT.

The chain joins TRBV5-1 to TRBJ2-7; D gene ambiguous. The CDR3 consists of 13 residues. Germline CDR1 SGHRS, CDR2 YFSETQ. Trimming took 8 bases from V and 4 from J, leaving 16 bases between them. The CDR3 DNA is TGCGCCAGTAGTTCAAGGGATGGTTACGAGCAGTACTTC. Its protein product is CASSSRDGYEQYF.

The chain is built from TRBV25-1 and TRBJ2-6; possible D gene TRBD1, 6 bases. Trimming took off 8 bases at V and 6 bases at J, with 8 bases between the two ends. CDR3 length: 12 amino acids. Germline loops: CDR1 MGHDK, CDR2 SYGVNS. CDR3 sequence reads: CASAGEANVLTF. CDR3 nucleotide sequence: TGTGCCAGCGCAGGGGAGGCCAACGTCCTGACTTTC.

V usage is TRBV30 and J usage is TRBJ2-4, with 7 nucleotides matching TRBD2. Trimming at V came to 4 bases and at J to 4 bases, leaving 4 bases not matched to a gene. Germline CDR1 and CDR2: GTSNPN and SVGIG (reference sequence). This CDR3 contains 13 residues. CDR3 protein: CAWKLGGKNIQYF. Written as DNA, the CDR3 is TGTGCCTGGAAACTGGGGGGGAAAAACATTCAGTACTTC.

V gene TRBV20-1 combines with J gene TRBJ2-2; D is perhaps TRBD2 (5 bases). Germline CDR1 is DFQATT and CDR2 is SNEGSKA (reference sequence). The CDR3 covers 11 residues. Deletions cut 5 bases from V and 8 bases from J, with 9 bases between. CDR3 in amino acids: CSARDLGELFF. The CDR3 nucleotides are TGCAGTGCTCGGGATTTGGGGGAGCTGTTTTTT.

This sequence joins TRBV19 and TRBJ1-5; D call uncertain. The V gene lost 5 bases and the J gene lost 4 bases, with 15 bases spanning the gap. Germline CDR1 LNHDA, CDR2 SQIVND (reference sequence). This CDR3 has 15 amino acids. Here the CDR3 DNA reads TGTGCCAGTAGTTATCAGCTGTGGGATAATCAGCCCCAGCATTTT. This encodes CASSYQLWDNQPQHF.

This chain connects TRBV10-3 to TRBJ2-1; tentatively, D is TRBD2 (6 bases). Trimming took 0 bases from V and 6 from J, leaving 12 bases between them. Germline CDR1 ENHRY, CDR2 SYGVKD. The CDR3 contains 15 residues. The CDR3 bases are TGTGCCATCAGTGAGTCGGCATTGGGGGGCAATGAGCAGTTCTTC. Protein product: CAISESALGGNEQFF.

The chain couples TRBV5-6 to TRBJ2-1; weak D call: TRBD2 (6 bases). This CDR3 is 14 amino acids long. Trimming took 2 bases from V and 4 from J, leaving 10 bases between them. Germline lookup yields CDR1 SGHDT and CDR2 YYEEEE. CDR3 coding DNA: TGTGCCAGCAGCTTATGGCGGGATTACAATGAGCAGTTCTTC. This sequence encodes CASSLWRDYNEQFF.

The chain has TRBV7-9 and TRBJ2-5; D not certain. The length of the CDR3 is 14 residues. Trimming shortened V by 1 base and J by 5 bases, and 11 bases separated the two germline ends. CDR1 is SEHNR, CDR2 FQNEAQ, per germline (reference sequence). CDR3 DNA: TGTGCCAGCAGCTTAGACGGCGGCCCGGAGACCCAGTACTTC. The encoded protein is CASSLDGGPETQYF.

The rearrangement uses TRBV4-1 and TRBJ2-3; D possibly uses TRBD1 or TRBD2 (5 bases each). The CDR3 length is 15 residues. The germline CDR1 and CDR2 sequences are MGHRA and YSYEKL. V was shortened by 3 bases and J by 0 bases, with 10 bases between the two germline ends. CDR3 nucleotides: TGCGCCAGCAGCCAGTCGGGGCGTAGCACAGATACGCAGTATTTT. It specifies CASSQSGRSTDTQYF.

This chain connects TRBV28 to TRBJ2-1; 11 nucleotides line up with TRBD2. V trimming: 5 bases; J trimming: 5 bases; junction bases outside the gene matches: 20. There are 20 residues in the CDR3. Germline loops: CDR1 MDHEN, CDR2 SYDVKM. The CDR3 loop reads CASSKMSVAGGNLRNNEQFF. The CDR3 DNA is TGTGCCAGCAGTAAAATGTCGGTAGCGGGAGGGAATCTACGGAACAATGAGCAGTTCTTC.

The chain uses TRBV9 and TRBJ2-2; TRBD2 aligns across 13 bases. After removal of 1 base from V and 8 bases from J, the junction contained 14 bases not matched to a gene. The CDR3 consists of 19 residues. Germline CDR1 is SGDLS and CDR2 is YYNGEE. CDR3 coding DNA: TGTGCCAGCAGCGTATCTCAGTGGGGGACTAGCGGGGCAAATGGGGAGCTGTTTTTT. Its translation is CASSVSQWGTSGANGELFF.

J is TRBJ1-1 and V is TRBV19, with TRBD1 matching 7 bases. The germline gives CDR1 LNHDA, CDR2 SQIVND (reference sequence). The V gene end was trimmed by 2 bases and the J gene end by 3 bases; junction bases not matched to a gene: 6. The CDR3 consists of 15 residues. The CDR3 protein is CASSITITGDTEAFF. The CDR3 DNA reads TGTGCCAGTAGTATAACCATAACAGGGGACACTGAAGCTTTCTTT.

The CDR3 DNA reads as TGTGCCAGCAGTTTACTGGGCGGCTATGGCTACACCTTC. It codes for CASSLLGGYGYTF. V and J are TRBV27 and TRBJ1-2, with D unclear. The CDR3 is 13 amino acids. Trimming removed 2 bases at V and 4 bases at J, with 8 bases between. The germline CDR1 and CDR2 sequences are MNHEY and SMNVEV (reference sequence).

This clone has just a few counts. The rearrangement links TRBV2 to TRBJ2-2; D ambiguous. Germline-derived CDR1 and CDR2 are SNHLY and FYNNEI. The V and J ends lost 4 bases and 0 bases respectively, with 12 bases between them. The CDR3 runs to 16 residues. The CDR3 reads CASSVEGLANTGELFF. CDR3 DNA sequence: TGTGCCAGCAGTGTAGAAGGTCTTGCGAACACCGGGGAGCTGTTTTTT.

The rearrangement links TRBV5-4 to TRBJ2-5, with a possible D match to TRBD2 (5 bases). V was shortened by 2 bases and J by 4 bases, with 9 bases between the two germline ends. The CDR3 consists of 13 residues. Germline CDR1 and CDR2: SGHNT and YYREEE (reference sequence). The CDR3 region is CASSFGGRETQYF. The CDR3 DNA reads as TGTGCCAGCAGCTTCGGCGGGCGAGAGACCCAGTACTTC.

CDR3 nucleotides: TGCGCCAGCAGCCAAGATCAGGAAACTGGCTACACCTTC. Encoded protein: CASSQDQETGYTF. V gene TRBV4-3 combines with J gene TRBJ1-2; D remains ambiguous. Trimming pared 0 bases from V and 7 bases from J, leaving 9 bases between. The CDR3 is made up of 13 amino acids. Germline CDR1 and CDR2: LGHNA and YSLEER.

The rearrangement joins TRBV7-3 to TRBJ2-7; D gene uncertain. The CDR3 runs to 13 residues. V lost 3 bases and J 1 base, leaving 7 bases between the germline ends. CDR1 is SGHTA and CDR2 is FQGTGA in the germline V gene. Here the CDR3 DNA reads TGTGCCAGCAGCTTGGCCGGTTCCTACGAGCAGTACTTC. It yields the protein CASSLAGSYEQYF.